This T cell receptor beta chain appears in the sequencing data of a study of long-term antiretroviral therapy in people with HIV (dated 2022 in TCRdb). Regarding the complete study: Collection of the earliest samples took place about a decade ahead of the 2015 WHO recommendation for immediate ART, at a time when ART was typically delayed until CD4 counts fell. A retrospective serial study tested whether ART initiation and durable HIV suppression were associated with changes in peripheral blood TRB repertoire composition and diversity. A total of 150 to 200 cryopreserved PBMC samples came from around 30 adults with confirmed HIV infection and were collected serially over a mean of about 6 years (range 1-12). Of the 30 to 35 participants with HIV, 10 to 11 were female. No cross-contamination during QIAcube processing was seen in test extractions of a monoclonal T-cell line run alongside 30 to 35 polyclonal samples. The paper's findings and limits, for the study overall: The repertoire was dominated across all time points by expanded TRB clones identified before ART initiation, although this dominance was seen to fluctuate and to decrease in many PLHIV after ART. Inferences about post-ART repertoire changes are limited because no data were available on ART adherence, viral resistance or therapy changes. A significant increase in TRB diversity was found to be associated with ART initiation, although TRB diversity was observed to remain significantly below that of transplant donor controls even after long-term ART. Because PBMC availability was limited, only the TCR beta chain was sequenced, with no alpha chain pairing. Because pre-ART samples had limited cell numbers, profiling was done on unsorted PBMC rather than on sorted CD4+ and CD8+ T cells. CDR3 length ranges in HIV repertoires were narrower than in controls, and network structure suggested an antigen-experienced repertoire with only a slight naive shift after ART. Samples dated from the mid-2000s to the late 2010s, and the ART regimens used may be less effective than current ones.

Sequencing of the TRB variable region was done with the immunoSEQ hsTCRB v3.0 assay at survey level resolution. The target sequencing depth for TRB was 40,000-50,000 T-cell genomes per sample. An Illumina MiSeq with a v3 150-cycle kit was used to sequence the pooled TRB libraries. As for how the authors treated the data: Repertoire analysis ran in R within a reproducible Nextflow workflow covering QC, data transformation and analysis. LymphoSeq2, an R package for AIRR-Seq data exploration, was used to implement custom analyses. A handful of samples yielding fewer than 5000 total TRB sequences were excluded, leaving 188 analyzed HIV repertoires. Of the roughly 190 retained HIV repertoires, 55 to 60 were collected before and roughly 130 after ART initiation. Repertoires were downsampled to 5000 TRB nucleotide sequences, and summary statistics were averaged over 100 downsampling iterations. Only TRB sequences with CDR3 regions of at least seven amino acids were retained for analysis. A Shannon entropy-derived clonality score and the Gini coefficient were used to measure diversity. Repertoire networks linked the top 5000 CDR3 amino acid sequences whenever two sequences differed by an edit distance of one. Antigen specificity groups and MHC restriction were predicted for TRB CDR3 amino acid sequences with GLIPH2. CDR3 amino acid sequences were matched against VDJdb and McPAS-TCR to flag known CMV, EBV, HIV or tissue antigen associations. Pre-ART, post-ART and control groups were compared with Wilcoxon signed-rank tests and Holm-Bonferroni correction. TCRdb holds this immuneACCESS table with in-frame rearrangements only. Some clones are missing; in checked studies, unresolved V genes explain under half, and the rest has no known cause. V, J and clone size are taken as reported in that table, and D and trimming were inferred from the DNA itself. This sample holds roughly 23,000 clones; around 84% were observed only once. The leading ten clones occupy around 4% of the sample.

The CDR3, from cysteine to phenylalanine, totals 15 residues. Of the read, only the CDR3 DNA is kept; its 45 bases are in frame from base 1. Via the germline V gene, CDR1 is SGHRS and CDR2 YFSETQ. V and J lose 4 bases and 4 bases, and a span of 12 bases separates them. Remarks on this clone: Its antigen specificity is not known. The sample holds no much larger clone one base away, and base qualities are not on file.

To be included, a participant needed at least one PBMC sample from before ART initiation plus at least two post-ART samples. All participants with HIV were treated in the United States of America. Before DNA extraction, cryopreserved samples of roughly 0.95-10 million PBMC were thawed and washed. At the time of the earliest PBMC sample for each participant with HIV, ages ranged from 23 to 54 years. PBMC samples were contributed by each participant from 1-4 timepoints before ART initiation and 2-8 timepoints after ART initiation, with a median of 7 samples. For every participant, serial HIV viral load, CD4+ T-cell count, ART history and demographic data were obtained. A Qiagen kit on a QIAcube was used to extract genomic DNA from unsorted PBMC, with samples processed in batches of 12.

Sequenced here: unsorted PBMCs, sampled 5.9 years after starting antiretroviral therapy. This TCR was sampled from a man between 25 and 39 years old with HIV. This sequence uses TRBV5-1 and TRBJ1-6; perhaps TRBD1 is the D gene, with 6 bases matching. At the DNA level, the sequence is TGCGCCAGCAGCCGGACCGGACAGTATAATTCACCCCTCCACTTT. It specifies CASSRTGQYNSPLHF.